The 31 T cell receptor beta chains presented below share a single source sample, sequenced in a study of blood T cell repertoires in COVID-19. Assay used: immunoSEQ multiplex PCR; TCRdb lists only in-frame clones, some missing. The sample records 180,000 or so clones, approximately 79% being singletons. Sequencing input: peripheral blood. Receptors originate from a man aged 50 to 60 who had recovered from COVID-19.

Details on this clone: The identical CDR3 is also encoded by other nucleotide sequences in the sample. The chain links TRBV28 to TRBJ2-7, with 7 bases matching TRBD1. Germline V gives CDR1 MDHEN, CDR2 SYDVKM. The CDR3 length is 11 residues. V trimming: 6 bases; J trimming: 4 bases; junction bases outside the gene matches: 0. The CDR3 nucleotides read TGTGCCAGCAGGACAGGGTACGAGCAGTACTTC. This encodes CASRTGYEQYF.

Only a few counts were recorded for this clone. This chain connects TRBV18 to TRBJ1-6; 9 nucleotides match TRBD1. The germline V gene has CDR1 KGHSH and CDR2 LQKENI. The trim removed 2 bases at V and 7 bases at J, leaving 3 bases unmatched. CDR3 length: 15 residues. CDR3 sequence reads: CASSPIGQGNSPLHF. The CDR3, as DNA: TGTGCCAGCTCACCAATTGGACAGGGGAATTCACCCCTCCACTTT.

This chain uses TRBV29-1 with TRBJ1-1; D call uncertain. The germline gives CDR1 SQVTM, CDR2 ANQGSEA. CDR3 size: 12 residues. V lost 7 bases and J lost 0, with 9 bases in between. The CDR3 DNA reads as TGCAGCGCAAAAACAGTGAACACTGAAGCTTTCTTT. Protein product: CSAKTVNTEAFF.

This clone was recorded only once. The chain recombines TRBV7-2 with TRBJ1-2, with 8 bases fitting TRBD1. V shed 2 bases and J 11 bases; nucleotides not matched to a gene: 7. Germline assignment: CDR1 SGHTA and CDR2 FQGNSA. There are 13 residues in the CDR3. The DNA of the CDR3 is TGTGCCAGCAGCTTACAGTTCCAGGGGGCATACACCTTC. It codes for CASSLQFQGAYTF.

The rearrangement joins TRBV18 to TRBJ1-1; perhaps TRBD1 as D (5 bases). The CDR3 contains 15 residues. V shed 3 bases and J shed 0 bases, with 11 bases lying between them. CDR1 is KGHSH and CDR2 is LQKENI in the germline V gene. In DNA form, the CDR3 reads TGTGCCAGCTCACCCATACAGGATATGAACACTGAAGCTTTCTTT. This translates into CASSPIQDMNTEAFF.

This chain uses TRBV7-2 with TRBJ2-7; TRBD2 agrees at 9 bases. Unmatched junction bases numbered 5, after V lost 0 bases and J lost 2 bases. The CDR3 has 16 residues. From germline, CDR1 is SGHTA and CDR2 FQGNSA. Here the CDR3 reads CASSLAGAGGTYEQYF. In DNA form, the CDR3 reads TGTGCCAGCAGCTTAGCGGGGGCGGGAGGGACCTACGAGCAGTACTTC.

The rearrangement joins TRBV5-4 to TRBJ1-4, with 9 bases matching TRBD1. The length of the CDR3 is 14 residues. Trimming cost V 3 bases and J 6 bases; bases outside gene matches: 3. Germline CDR1 reads SGHNT; CDR2 reads YYREEE (reference sequence). CDR3 DNA: TGTGCCAGCAGCTCTAGGACAGGGGATGAAAAACTGTTTTTT. This codes for CASSSRTGDEKLFF.

About this clone itself: The same CDR3 arises from other DNA sequences in this sample as well. The chain recombines TRBV6-2 or TRBV6-3 with TRBJ2-3, with 10 bases lining up with TRBD2. In germline, CDR1 is MNHEY, CDR2 SVGEGT. The CDR3 totals 16 residues. V lost 4 bases and J lost 3; bases outside the gene matches: 7. The CDR3, as DNA: TGTGCCAGCAGTTCCGGGACTAGCGAGGAGACAGATACGCAGTATTTT. Protein sequence: CASSSGTSEETDTQYF.

This clone was counted once. The gene calls are TRBV11-3 and TRBJ2-5; D may be TRBD1 (5 bases). The CDR3 runs to 13 residues. Per the germline V gene, CDR1 is SGHNT and CDR2 is YENEEA. The V end was cut by 5 bases, the J end by 5 bases, with 12 bases between. CDR3 in amino acids: CASSPPGLETQYF. Written as DNA, the CDR3 is TGTGCCAGCAGCCCCCCAGGGCTTGAGACCCAGTACTTC.

The chain employs TRBV9 and TRBJ2-7, with 8 positions matching TRBD2. This CDR3 comprises 15 residues. V trimming: 4 bases; J trimming: 3 bases; junction bases outside the gene matches: 9. Germline lookup yields CDR1 SGDLS and CDR2 YYNGEE. The CDR3 region is CASSPRLANNYEQYF. CDR3 coding DNA: TGTGCCAGCAGCCCGCGACTAGCGAACAACTACGAGCAGTACTTC.

The chain links TRBV28 to TRBJ1-1, with D possibly matching TRBD1 (6 bases). V dropped 5 bases and J dropped 4 bases, with 14 bases sitting between them. This CDR3 spans 14 amino acids. The germline CDR1 and CDR2 sequences are MDHEN and SYDVKM. The CDR3 protein is CASSPMAGVTEAFF. The CDR3 coding sequence is TGTGCCAGCAGTCCCATGGCAGGGGTCACTGAAGCTTTCTTT.

The chain has TRBV15 and TRBJ1-2; no clear D. The germline CDR1 and CDR2 sequences are LNHNV and YYDKDF (reference sequence). V was cut by 5 bases and J by 0 bases, with 7 bases left in between. This CDR3 region has 13 residues. This CDR3 is CATSGGTNYGYTF. DNA for the CDR3: TGTGCCACCAGCGGCGGAACTAACTATGGCTACACCTTC.

In its sample, this clone was seen once. This chain links TRBV4-2 with TRBJ2-1; D perhaps matches TRBD1 (5 bases). Trimming took 2 bases from V and 3 from J, leaving 14 bases between them. Germline V lookup: CDR1 LGHNA, CDR2 YNFKEQ. The CDR3 sequence is 16 residues long. Written as DNA, the CDR3 is TGTGCCAGCAGCCAACCGATGGATGGACACTACAATGAGCAGTTCTTC. Protein sequence: CASSQPMDGHYNEQFF.

The chain has TRBV19 and TRBJ1-5; TRBD1 aligns across 9 bases. Germline CDR1 and CDR2: LNHDA and SQIVND (reference sequence). The V gene end was trimmed by 3 bases and the J gene end by 6 bases; junction bases not matched to a gene: 9. The CDR3 sequence is 16 residues long. The CDR3 region has the DNA TGTGCCAGTAGTATCGTGGGACAGGGTTTCCCTCAGCCCCAGCATTTT. Translated, it gives CASSIVGQGFPQPQHF. Drawing the rest from reference TRBV19 and TRBJ1-5, the complete variable domain is DGGITQSPKYLFRKEGQNVTLSCEQNLNHDAMYWYRQDPGQGLRLIYYSQIVNDFQKGDIAEGYSVSREKKESFPLTVTSAQKNPTAFYLCASSIVGQGFPQPQHFGDGTRLSIL.

This chain connects TRBV29-1 to TRBJ2-1, with 7 bases fitting TRBD1. The CDR3 is 12 residues long. Germline V CDR1 and CDR2: SQVTM, ANQGSEA. J gave up 4 bases and V 7 bases, and 4 bases lay outside the gene matches. CDR3 in amino acids: CSGGTVYNEQFF. CDR3 in DNA: TGCAGCGGAGGGACAGTATACAATGAGCAGTTCTTC.

The J gene is TRBJ2-7, the V gene TRBV3-1 (or the pseudogene TRBV3-2); 10 bases align to TRBD2. CDR3 size: 15 residues. Germline CDR1 and CDR2: LGHDT and YNNKEL (reference sequence). Trimming took 6 bases from V and 5 from J; bases not matched to a gene: 10. The CDR3 region is CASSGAGTSVDEQYF. CDR3 sequence (DNA): TGTGCCAGCAGTGGGGCCGGGACTAGCGTCGACGAGCAGTACTTC.

The chain carries TRBV10-3 and TRBJ2-7; the match to TRBD2 covers 11 bases. Germline V lookup: CDR1 ENHRY, CDR2 SYGVKD. The CDR3 is made up of 16 amino acids. Germline trimming cut 10 bases from V and 0 bases from J; bases unmatched to any gene: 11. Here the CDR3 reads CASSVTSGISSYEQYF. The CDR3 bases are TGTGCCAGCTCCGTGACTAGCGGGATTAGCTCCTACGAGCAGTACTTC.

V usage is TRBV13 and J usage is TRBJ2-7, with D perhaps TRBD2 (5 bases). Trimming took 5 bases from V and 3 from J, leaving 14 bases between them. CDR1 PRHDT and CDR2 FYEKMQ come from the germline V gene (reference sequence). This CDR3 is built from 14 residues. The chain's CDR3 is CASSLVHGDYEQYF. The CDR3 DNA reads TGTGCCAGCAGCCTCGTACACGGGGACTACGAGCAGTACTTC.

The chain recombines TRBV4-1 with TRBJ2-1; 9 bases match TRBD2. The germline CDR1 and CDR2 sequences are MGHRA and YSYEKL. J lost 13 bases, V lost 4 bases, and 17 bases had no gene match. The CDR3 is made up of 16 amino acids. The CDR3 here is CASSPRGAGGPSKQFF. The CDR3, as DNA: TGCGCCAGCAGCCCCAGAGGAGCGGGAGGCCCATCAAAACAGTTCTTC.

The chain couples TRBV27 to TRBJ2-3, with a weak D call TRBD1 (5 bases). The V end lost 6 bases, the J end lost 2 bases, and 12 bases lay between the germline ends. CDR3 size: 14 residues. Germline V gene lookup returns CDR1 MNHEY and CDR2 SMNVEV (reference sequence). Written as DNA, the CDR3 is TGTGCCAGCAGAGGGTGGGGCCTCACAGATACGCAGTATTTT. It codes for CASRGWGLTDTQYF.

The V call is TRBV5-1, the J call TRBJ2-3; 10 bases map to TRBD2. The length of the CDR3 is 16 residues. CDR1 and CDR2 from the germline V gene are SGHRS and YFSETQ. J was trimmed by 2 bases and V by 4 bases; bases with no gene match: 7. CDR3: CASSGGLAEITDTQYF. Written as DNA, the CDR3 is TGCGCCAGCAGCGGCGGACTAGCGGAGATCACAGATACGCAGTATTTT.

V and J are TRBV7-3 and TRBJ2-1; 11 positions match TRBD2. Looked up from germline, CDR1 is SGHTA and CDR2 is FQGTGA. There are 19 residues in the CDR3. The junction had 16 bases not matched to a gene; V was cut back by 5 bases and J by 4 bases. DNA of the CDR3: TGTGCCAGCAGCCCCCTTGGTCCTTTAGCGGGAGGGCCTTACAATGAGCAGTTCTTC. Amino acid sequence: CASSPLGPLAGGPYNEQFF. The variable domain in full, with the rest retrieved from reference TRBV7-3 and TRBJ2-1, is GAGVSQTPSNKVTEKGKYVELRCDPISGHTALYWYRQSLGQGPEFLIYFQGTGAADDSGLPNDRFFAVRPEGSVSTLKIQRTERGDSAVYLCASSPLGPLAGGPYNEQFFGPGTRLTVL.

The rearrangement links TRBV29-1 to TRBJ1-1; D gene uncertain. The CDR3 extends over 14 amino acids. Germline CDR1 is SQVTM and CDR2 is ANQGSEA. Deletions cut 6 bases from V and 0 bases from J, with 14 bases between. CDR3 loop: CSVGVNNMNTEAFF. The DNA of the CDR3 is TGCAGCGTCGGGGTCAACAACATGAACACTGAAGCTTTCTTT.

V gene TRBV28 combines with J gene TRBJ2-3; 9 bases line up with TRBD2. V was clipped by 5 bases and J by 1 base; unmatched bases: 1. This CDR3 has 14 residues. Germline CDR1 is MDHEN and CDR2 is SYDVKM. The CDR3 sequence: CASSAGGGTDTQYF. CDR3 bases: TGTGCCAGCAGTGCGGGAGGGGGCACAGATACGCAGTATTTT.

The chain links TRBV5-1 to TRBJ2-1; a possible D gene is TRBD2 (6 bases). CDR1 and CDR2 (germline): SGHRS, YFSETQ. The CDR3 runs 14 residues. Trimming stripped 10 bases from V and 5 bases from J, with 19 bases between. CDR3 sequence reads: CASSREANHNEQFF. The CDR3 DNA follows: TGCGCCTCCTCGAGGGAGGCCAACCACAATGAGCAGTTCTTC.

The V gene is TRBV11-3, the J gene TRBJ2-5, with D possibly TRBD2 on 6 matching bases. In germline, CDR1 is SGHNT, CDR2 YENEEA. V was trimmed by 5 bases and J by 5 bases, leaving 18 bases between them. CDR3 length: 15 residues. CDR3 DNA sequence: TGTGCCAGCAGCCCCCGGGAGCAGGGCGGGGAGACCCAGTACTTC. Protein sequence: CASSPREQGGETQYF.

The chain is built from TRBV6-1 and TRBJ1-5; tentatively, D is TRBD1 (6 bases). Trimming cost V 3 bases and J 9 bases, with 12 bases left between them. Germline lookup yields CDR1 MNHNS and CDR2 SASEGT. The CDR3 length is 13 residues. For the CDR3, the DNA is TGTGCCAGCAGTGAGGAAATACAGGGGCCCCAGCATTTT. This gives the protein CASSEEIQGPQHF.

J is TRBJ2-3 and V is TRBV28; D perhaps matches TRBD2 (5 bases). The germline CDR1 and CDR2 sequences are MDHEN and SYDVKM. This CDR3 is 15 amino acids long. V lost 2 bases to trimming and J lost 4 bases, with 13 bases between them. The CDR3 protein is CASSLPGIGADTQYF. As DNA, the CDR3 is TGTGCCAGCAGTTTACCCGGGATTGGGGCAGATACGCAGTATTTT.

In DNA, the CDR3 is TGCGCCAGCAGCTTGGATGTGTCGGGGAATTGGGCGAAACTGTTTTTT. Its translation: CASSLDVSGNWAKLFF. The chain links TRBV5-1 to TRBJ1-4; no clear D gene. The CDR3 has 16 residues. Trimming cost V 0 bases and J 11 bases, with 20 bases left between them. CDR1 and CDR2 (germline): SGHRS, YFSETQ.

The chain links TRBV7-6 to TRBJ2-2, with 9 bases fitting TRBD2. CDR1 is SGHVS and CDR2 is FNYEAQ in the germline V gene. V was clipped by 10 bases and J by 0 bases; unmatched bases: 3. This CDR3 has 14 amino acids. The CDR3 loop is CATLAGTNTGELFF. The CDR3 DNA is TGTGCCACTCTAGCGGGGACGAACACCGGGGAGCTGTTTTTT. Using reference TRBV7-6 and TRBJ2-2 for the parts outside the CDR3, the full variable domain is GAGVSQSPRYKVTKRGQDVALRCDPISGHVSLYWYRQALGQGPEFLTYFNYEAQQDKSGLPNDRFSAERPEGSISTLTIQRTEQRDSAMYRCATLAGTNTGELFFGEGSRLTVL.

This clone was seen a single time. The chain links TRBV5-4 to TRBJ1-4; a possible D gene is TRBD1 (6 bases). CDR1 SGHNT and CDR2 YYREEE come from the germline V gene (reference sequence). The V end was cut by 0 bases, the J end by 9 bases, with 9 bases between. The CDR3 is made up of 13 amino acids. The CDR3 nucleotides are TGTGCCAGCAGCTTGGCAGGGGTCCAAAAACTGTTTTTT. Protein product: CASSLAGVQKLFF.